This is a list of T cell receptor beta chains from one sample in a study of blood T cell repertoires in COVID-19. Clones were sequenced by immunoSEQ multiplex PCR, and TCRdb holds only the in-frame ones, with some missing. The sample comprises 300,000 or so clones, approximately 89% of which are singletons, and around 2.2% rests with the top ten. The sequenced sample was peripheral blood. The receptors derive from a woman in her 30s with COVID-19, enrolled during active disease. CDR3s include the opening cysteine and the closing phenylalanine or tryptophan. Not every row has a clone size; where given, it reads once, few, many or a size class.

V: TRBV28
size: NA
CDR3: CAIGTGDGYTF

V: TRBV2
size: few
CDR3: CASIWQFTDTQYF

V: TRBV2
size: NA
CDR3: CASTSDLAGGYNEQFF

V: TRBV18
size: NA
CDR3: CASSPRRGLQQGGRGDEQFF

V: TRBV27
size: NA
CDR3: CASIKSLAGGRDEQFF

V: TRBV5-1
size: NA
CDR3: CASSFSGQGGETQYF

V: TRBV30
size: once
CDR3: CAWEDRVYTEAFF

V: TRBV5-1
size: NA
CDR3: CASSPTTTGSTGELFF

V: TRBV6-5
size: NA
CDR3: CASSYLSGRTGELFF

V: TRBV10-3
size: NA
CDR3: CAISEGGQGNEKLFF

V: TRBV7-9
size: NA
CDR3: CASSPGDYEQYF

V: TRBV6-5
size: NA
CDR3: CASSPGQGTLETQYF

V: TRBV27
size: NA
CDR3: CASSLKWSSYEQYF

V: TRBV2
size: once
CDR3: CASIGETERF

V: TRBV2
size: NA
CDR3: CASAIQGADTGELFF

V: TRBV6-6
size: NA
CDR3: CASRATGEGAGYTF

V: TRBV6-6
size: NA
CDR3: CASSPGGTPGGGAFF

V: TRBV6-1
size: NA
CDR3: CASSEGVKSRDEQFF

V: TRBV6-5
size: NA
CDR3: CASSAGVREIYEQYF

V: TRBV5-6
size: NA
CDR3: CASSLAGGDEKLFF

V: TRBV15
size: NA
CDR3: CATSNYGMGTGTFNQPQHF

V: TRBV7-9
size: NA
CDR3: CASSLGGGTNYEQYF

V: TRBV6-6
size: NA
CDR3: CASRTDRDTDTQYF

V: TRBV7-2
size: NA
CDR3: CASSLFADRVNTEAFF

V: TRBV19
size: NA
CDR3: CASSPRDRGGYTF

V: TRBV19
size: NA
CDR3: CASSRQGLTGNTIYF

V: TRBV4-2
size: NA
CDR3: CASSLTSGSAETQYF

V: TRBV6-5
size: NA
CDR3: CASSGTGAHQPQHF

V: TRBV2
size: once
CDR3: CASGLAGAYNEQFF

V: TRBV5-1
size: NA
CDR3: CASGQGQVTF

V: TRBV5-4
size: NA
CDR3: CASSFEGGSQTEAFF

V: TRBV2
size: NA
CDR3: CASSERTGQLSSGANVLTF

V: TRBV2
size: NA
CDR3: CASSTGLPRGDTQYF

V: TRBV5-1
size: NA
CDR3: CASSPGQGSEKLFF

V: TRBV5-5
size: NA
CDR3: CASRGPGTNNEKLFF

V: TRBV3-1/TRBV3-2
size: NA
CDR3: CASSPGQDVYGYTF

V: TRBV30
size: NA
CDR3: CAWSVLVSGGLRETQYF

V: TRBV19
size: NA
CDR3: CASSILTENQPQHF

V: TRBV5-1
size: NA
CDR3: CASSRGGRPSTDTQYF

V: TRBV20-1
size: once
CDR3: CSASSGLHFNTGELFF

V: TRBV30
size: NA
CDR3: CAWTDRGRMNEQFF

V: TRBV4-1
size: NA
CDR3: CASSQDRGNYGYTF

V: TRBV28
size: NA
CDR3: CASSPAGAEANEKLFF

V: TRBV6-5
size: once
CDR3: CASSLREPTDTQYF

V: TRBV18
size: NA
CDR3: CASSPPTTGTNNYGYTF